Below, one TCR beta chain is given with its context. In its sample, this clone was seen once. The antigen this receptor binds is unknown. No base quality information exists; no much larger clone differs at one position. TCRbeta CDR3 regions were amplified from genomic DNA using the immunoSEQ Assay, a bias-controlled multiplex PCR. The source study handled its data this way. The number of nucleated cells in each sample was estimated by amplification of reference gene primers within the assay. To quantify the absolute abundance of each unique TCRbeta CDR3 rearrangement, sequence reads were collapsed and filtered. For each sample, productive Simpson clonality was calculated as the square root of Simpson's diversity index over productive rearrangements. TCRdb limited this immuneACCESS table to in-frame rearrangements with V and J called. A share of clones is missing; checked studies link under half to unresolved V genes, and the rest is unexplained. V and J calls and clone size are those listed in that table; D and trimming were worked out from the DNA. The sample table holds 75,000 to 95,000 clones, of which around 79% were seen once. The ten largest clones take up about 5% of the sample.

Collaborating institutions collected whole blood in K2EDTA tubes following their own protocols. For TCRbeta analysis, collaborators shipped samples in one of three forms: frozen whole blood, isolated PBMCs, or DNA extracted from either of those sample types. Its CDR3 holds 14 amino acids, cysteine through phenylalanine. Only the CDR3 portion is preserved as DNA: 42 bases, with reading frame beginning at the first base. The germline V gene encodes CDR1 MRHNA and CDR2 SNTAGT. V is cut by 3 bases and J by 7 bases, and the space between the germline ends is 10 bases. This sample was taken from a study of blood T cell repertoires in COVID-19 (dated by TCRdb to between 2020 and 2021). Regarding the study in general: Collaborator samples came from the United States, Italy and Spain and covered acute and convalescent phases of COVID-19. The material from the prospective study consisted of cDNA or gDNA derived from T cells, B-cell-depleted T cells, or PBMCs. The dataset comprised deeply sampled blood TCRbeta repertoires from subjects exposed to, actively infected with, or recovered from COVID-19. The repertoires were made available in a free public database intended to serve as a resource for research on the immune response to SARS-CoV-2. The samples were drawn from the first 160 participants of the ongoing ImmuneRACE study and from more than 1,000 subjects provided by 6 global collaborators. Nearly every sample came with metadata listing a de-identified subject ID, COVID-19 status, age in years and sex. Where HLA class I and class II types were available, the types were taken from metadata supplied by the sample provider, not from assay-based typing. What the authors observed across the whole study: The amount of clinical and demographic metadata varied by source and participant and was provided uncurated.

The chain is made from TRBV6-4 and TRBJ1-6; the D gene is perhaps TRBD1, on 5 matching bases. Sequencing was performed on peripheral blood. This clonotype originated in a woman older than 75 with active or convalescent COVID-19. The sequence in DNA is TGTGCCAGCAGTGAACAGGACATAAATTCACCCCTCCACTTT. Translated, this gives CASSEQDINSPLHF.